These T cell receptor beta chains were read from a single sample in a study of response to subunit inactivated influenza vaccine. TCRdb processed the RT-PCR reads anew with MiXCR; each CDR3 protein has one entry. The data contain about 780,000 distinct CDR3 sequences, approximately 17% of them singletons. This specimen was PBMCs from blood, taken 5 days after vaccination. The receptors come from a man aged 50 or older who received an inactivated influenza vaccine. Both conserved end residues are part of each CDR3. Fields, in order: V gene, J gene, D gene, clone size, CDR3 DNA, CDR3 protein. D genes are given only for firm matches. Clone sizes are given selectively: once, few, many, or a class where the clone is expanded.

>TRBV12-3/TRBV12-4|TRBJ1-2|TRBD1|.
TGTGCCAGCAGTTCTAGGACAGGTGGAGGCTACACCTTC
CASSSRTGGGYTF
>TRBV4-2|TRBJ2-3|TRBD2|many
TGTGCCAGCAGCCTCGATCGGACTAGCGGAGGGGATACGCAGTATTTT
CASSLDRTSGGDTQYF
>TRBV20-1|TRBJ1-2|.|few
TGTTCCTACGGGGACCGCATTGATGGCTACACCTTC
CSYGDRIDGYTF
>TRBV29-1|TRBJ1-4|TRBD1|many
TGCAGCGTTGAAGGGAGAACAGGGGGTACTAATGAAAAACTGTTTTTT
CSVEGRTGGTNEKLFF
>TRBV28|TRBJ2-1|TRBD2|few
TGTGCCAGCAGTTTGGTAGGACTAGCGGGGAGACAGAGCTCCTACAATGAGCAGTTCTTC
CASSLVGLAGRQSSYNEQFF
>TRBV30|TRBJ2-1|.|few
TGTGCCTGGAGTATCGGGGGGCAACTGGACAATGAGCAGTTCTTC
CAWSIGGQLDNEQFF
>TRBV20-1|TRBJ2-1|TRBD1|many
TGCAGTGCTAGCCCCGGGACAGGTGACCTCAATGAGCAGTTCTTC
CSASPGTGDLNEQFF
>TRBV7-9|TRBJ2-5|TRBD2|few
TGTGCCAGCAGCCGTGGACTAGCGGGGGGCAAAGAGACCCAGTACTTC
CASSRGLAGGKETQYF
>TRBV20-1|TRBJ2-5|.|.
TGCAGTGCCCATGTGGGGGGCCGAGAGACCCAGTACTTC
CSAHVGGRETQYF
>TRBV6-5|TRBJ2-6|TRBD1|.
TGTGCCAGCAGTTATTCCCCAGGGGGCTCTGGGGCCAACGTCCTGACTTTC
CASSYSPGGSGANVLTF
>TRBV24-1|TRBJ2-3|TRBD1|many
TGTGCCACCAGTGAGCTGGGCAGGGGGCAAGGGTTGAGCACAGATACGCAGTATTTT
CATSELGRGQGLSTDTQYF
>TRBV12-3/TRBV12-4|TRBJ1-6|.|many
TGTGCCAGCAGTAAAGGGACCGGGAATTCACCCCTCCACTTT
CASSKGTGNSPLHF
>TRBV4-1|TRBJ2-5|.|.
TGCGCCAGCAGCCCCCATGGGGGGCTAGAGACCCAGTACTTC
CASSPHGGLETQYF
>TRBV20-1|TRBJ1-5|TRBD1|many
TGCAGTGCTAGAGATCCGGGGACAGGGGACAATCAGCCCCAGCATTTT
CSARDPGTGDNQPQHF
>TRBV6-2/TRBV6-3|TRBJ2-3|.|.
TGTGCCACCCGACGGGCCACAGATACGCAGTATTTT
CATRRATDTQYF
>TRBV20-1|TRBJ2-3|.|.
TGCAGTGCTCCGGCCGGGACTAGCACAGATACGCAGTATTTT
CSAPAGTSTDTQYF
>TRBV27|TRBJ2-3|.|few
TGTGCCAGCAGTTTCCAGGGACAGTTCCTCGGCGGGAGTGGCACAGATACGCAGTATTTT
CASSFQGQFLGGSGTDTQYF
>TRBV11-2|TRBJ2-7|TRBD2|few
TGTGCCAGCAGCTTATCCCCGCTTGGAGGACTAGCAAGTTCCGAGCAGTACTTC
CASSLSPLGGLASSEQYF
>TRBV2|TRBJ1-5|.|few
TGTGCCAGCACCCCGCAGGGTCAAAATCAGCCCCAGCATTTT
CASTPQGQNQPQHF
>TRBV7-2|TRBJ2-3|TRBD2|.
TGTGCCTCCAACCGGGCGGGGGGGCAAGATACGCAGTATTTT
CASNRAGGQDTQYF
>TRBV11-2|TRBJ2-7|TRBD1|few
TGTGCCAGCAGCTTCGGGACAGGGGGCAAATACGAGCAGTACTTC
CASSFGTGGKYEQYF
>TRBV4-1|TRBJ2-1|.|.
TGCGCCACCCGTATGGGGGGCTCCTACAATGAGCAGTTCTTC
CATRMGGSYNEQFF
>TRBV7-6|TRBJ2-1|TRBD1|.
TGTGCCAGCAGCTCACTCGGGACAGGGGACCCGAGCTCCTACAATGAGCAGTTCTTC
CASSSLGTGDPSSYNEQFF
>TRBV20-1|TRBJ1-1|.|few
TGCAGTGCTCGATCAGGGGCAATGAACACTGAAGCTTTCTTT
CSARSGAMNTEAFF
>TRBV10-3|TRBJ2-3|.|.
TGTGCCATCAGTGGCCGGGACAACGTAGATACCACAGATACGCAGTATTTT
CAISGRDNVDTTDTQYF
>TRBV7-9|TRBJ2-2|.|few
TGTGCCAGCAGCTCGGACCCGTACACCGGGGAGCTGTTTTTT
CASSSDPYTGELFF
>TRBV4-3|TRBJ2-7|.|few
TGCGCCAGCAGCCAAGAATCAGGGCCAAACCACGAGCAGTACTTC
CASSQESGPNHEQYF
>TRBV4-2|TRBJ1-4|.|many
TGTGCCAGCAGCCAAGACCGGAGTAATGAAAAACTGTTTTTT
CASSQDRSNEKLFF
>TRBV6-1|TRBJ1-1|.|few
TGTGCCAGCAGTGCTGGGGGCTTGGTGGCTTTCTTT
CASSAGGLVAFF
>TRBV7-2|TRBJ2-4|.|.
TGTGCCAGCAGCTCCCCAGGGGCCAAAAACATTCAGTACTTC
CASSSPGAKNIQYF
>TRBV5-5|TRBJ1-1|.|many
TGTGCCAGCAGCTGGACACCTTCAATGAACACTGAAGCTTTCTTT
CASSWTPSMNTEAFF
>TRBV6-2/TRBV6-3|TRBJ2-1|.|.
TGTGCCAGCAGTTACTCGATAGGCGGACCTCGGACTAATGAGCAGTTCTTC
CASSYSIGGPRTNEQFF
>TRBV6-1|TRBJ2-7|.|few
TGTGCCAGCAGGGCGGGACGCAGGTACGAGCAGTACTTC
CASRAGRRYEQYF
>TRBV4-2|TRBJ2-7|.|many
TGTGCCAGCAGCCAAGATTTGGTCAGAAAGTACGAGCAGTACTTC
CASSQDLVRKYEQYF
>TRBV5-1|TRBJ2-3|.|.
TGCGCCAGCAGCGATCAACCGGGCCAACAGCCAGATACGCAGTATTTT
CASSDQPGQQPDTQYF
>TRBV10-3|TRBJ1-1|.|few
TGTGCCATCAGTGAGGGAACACAGGGTGGTGCAGAAGCTTTCTTT
CAISEGTQGGAEAFF
>TRBV24-1|TRBJ2-1|TRBD2|.
TGTGCCACCAGTGACCTCCCGGGACTAGGAACCTACAATGAGCAGTTCTTC
CATSDLPGLGTYNEQFF